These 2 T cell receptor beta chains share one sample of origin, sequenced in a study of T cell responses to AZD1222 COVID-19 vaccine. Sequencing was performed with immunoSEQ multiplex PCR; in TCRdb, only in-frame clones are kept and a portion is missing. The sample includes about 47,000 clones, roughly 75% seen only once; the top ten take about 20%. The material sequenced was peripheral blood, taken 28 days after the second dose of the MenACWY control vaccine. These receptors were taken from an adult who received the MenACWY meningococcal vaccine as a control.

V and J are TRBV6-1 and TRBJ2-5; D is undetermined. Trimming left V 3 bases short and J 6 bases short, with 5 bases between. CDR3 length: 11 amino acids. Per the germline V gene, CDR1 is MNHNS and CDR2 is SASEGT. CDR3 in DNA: TGTGCCAGCAGTGAGGTACAGACCCAGTACTTC. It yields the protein CASSEVQTQYF.

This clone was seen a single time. The CDR3 spells CASSLGVLSWNEQFF. The CDR3 bases are TGTGCCAGCAGCCTCGGGGTTCTTAGCTGGAATGAGCAGTTCTTC. This sequence joins TRBV11-2 and TRBJ2-1; a possible D gene is TRBD2 (5 bases). The V gene's germline CDR1 is SGHAT and CDR2 FQNNGV. Trimming shortened V by 5 bases and J by 7 bases, and 18 bases separated the two germline ends. The CDR3 runs to 15 residues.